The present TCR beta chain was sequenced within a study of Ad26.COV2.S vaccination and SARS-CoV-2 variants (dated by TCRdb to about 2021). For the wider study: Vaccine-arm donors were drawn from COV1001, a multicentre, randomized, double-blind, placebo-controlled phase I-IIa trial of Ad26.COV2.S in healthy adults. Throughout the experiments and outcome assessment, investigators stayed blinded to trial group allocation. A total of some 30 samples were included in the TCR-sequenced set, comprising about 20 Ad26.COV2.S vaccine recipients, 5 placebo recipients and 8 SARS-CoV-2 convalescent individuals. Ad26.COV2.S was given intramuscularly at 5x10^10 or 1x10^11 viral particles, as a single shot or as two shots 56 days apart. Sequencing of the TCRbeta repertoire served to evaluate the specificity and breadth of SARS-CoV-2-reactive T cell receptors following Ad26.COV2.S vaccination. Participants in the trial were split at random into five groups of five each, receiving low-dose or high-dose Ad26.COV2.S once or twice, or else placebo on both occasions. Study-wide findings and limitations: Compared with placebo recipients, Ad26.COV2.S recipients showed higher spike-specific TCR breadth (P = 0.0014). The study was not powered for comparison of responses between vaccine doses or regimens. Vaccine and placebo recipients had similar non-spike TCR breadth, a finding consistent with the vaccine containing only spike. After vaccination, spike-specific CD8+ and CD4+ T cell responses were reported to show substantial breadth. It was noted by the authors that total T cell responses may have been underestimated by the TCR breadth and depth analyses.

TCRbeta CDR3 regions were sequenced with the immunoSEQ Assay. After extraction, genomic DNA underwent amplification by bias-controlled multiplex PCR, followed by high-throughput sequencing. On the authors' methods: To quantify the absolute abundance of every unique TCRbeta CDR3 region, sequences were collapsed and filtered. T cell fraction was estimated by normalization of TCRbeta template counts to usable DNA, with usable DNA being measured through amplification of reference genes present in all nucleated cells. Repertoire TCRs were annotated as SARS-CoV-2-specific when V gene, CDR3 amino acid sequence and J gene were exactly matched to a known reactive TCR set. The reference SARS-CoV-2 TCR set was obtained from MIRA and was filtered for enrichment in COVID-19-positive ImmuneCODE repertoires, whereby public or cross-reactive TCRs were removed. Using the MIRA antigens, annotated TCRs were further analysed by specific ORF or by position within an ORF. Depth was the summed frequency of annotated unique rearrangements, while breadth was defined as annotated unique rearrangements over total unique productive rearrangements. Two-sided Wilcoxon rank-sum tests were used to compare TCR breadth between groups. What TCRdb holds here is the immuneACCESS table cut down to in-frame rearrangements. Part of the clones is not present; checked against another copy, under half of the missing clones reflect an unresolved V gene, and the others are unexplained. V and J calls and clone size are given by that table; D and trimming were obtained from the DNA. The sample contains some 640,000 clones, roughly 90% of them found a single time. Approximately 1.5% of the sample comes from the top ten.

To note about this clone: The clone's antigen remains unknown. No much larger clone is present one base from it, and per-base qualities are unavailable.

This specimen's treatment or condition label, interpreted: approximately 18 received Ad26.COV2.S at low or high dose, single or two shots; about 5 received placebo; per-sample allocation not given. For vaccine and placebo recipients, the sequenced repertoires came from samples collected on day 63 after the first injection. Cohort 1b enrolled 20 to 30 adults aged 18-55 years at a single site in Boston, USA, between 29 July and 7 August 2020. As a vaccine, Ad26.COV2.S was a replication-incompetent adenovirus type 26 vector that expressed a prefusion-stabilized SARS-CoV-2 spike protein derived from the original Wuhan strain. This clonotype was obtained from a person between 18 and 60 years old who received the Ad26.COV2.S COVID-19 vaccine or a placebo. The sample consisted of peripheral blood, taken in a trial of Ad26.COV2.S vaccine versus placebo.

The sequence in DNA is TGTGCCAGCAGTACACCGGGACAGGGACGTAGAAACACCATATATTTT. Translated, this gives CASSTPGQGRRNTIYF. The V and J genes are TRBV27 and TRBJ1-3; 9 bases in the middle match TRBD1. V loses 5 bases at its end and J loses 5 bases; junction bases beyond the gene matches: 10. The CDR3 spans 16 residues, from the cysteine through the phenylalanine. CDR3 DNA is the only sequence kept; it has 48 bases, read in frame from the first base. The germline V gene (reference sequence) provides CDR1 MNHEY and CDR2 SMNVEV.